Below, 17 T cell receptor beta chains from the same sample are listed, as sequenced in a study of patients and donors after allogeneic stem cell transplantation. One entry per CDR3 protein, called by TCRdb with MiXCR from the RT-PCR reads. This sample has 390,000 or so distinct CDR3 sequences, with roughly 17% found just once. Sequenced sample: blood, either unsorted or a sorted T cell fraction (not recorded which). These receptors were collected from a human donor who was either an allogeneic HSCT recipient or a stem cell or donor lymphocyte infusion donor (not recorded which). It is not recorded whose cells these are; they may come from a transplant donor.

The genes are TRBV7-8 and TRBJ2-3; D is perhaps TRBD1 (6 bases). Germline V gene sequence: CDR1 SGHVS, CDR2 FQNEAQ. Trimming took 1 base from V and 0 from J, leaving 8 bases between them. This CDR3 comprises 15 residues. CDR3 in amino acids: CASSLGQESTDTQYF. DNA for the CDR3: TGTGCCAGCAGCTTAGGACAGGAAAGCACAGATACGCAGTATTTT.

This clonotype occurred a few times. This chain uses TRBV6-1 with TRBJ1-1; 8 bases align to TRBD1. CDR3 length: 14 amino acids. The germline gives CDR1 MNHNS, CDR2 SASEGT. With 1 base clipped from V and 11 bases from J, the junction kept 9 bases outside the gene matches. The CDR3 DNA reads as TGTGCCAGCAGTGAAGAGTGGACAGGGCCGCATGCTTTCTTT. This encodes CASSEEWTGPHAFF.

This clonotype was detected ten times or more. The V gene is TRBV5-1, the J gene TRBJ1-1; no clear D. Germline CDR1 and CDR2: SGHRS and YFSETQ. The CDR3 has 16 amino acids. V lost 5 bases and J lost 3, with 20 bases in between. The CDR3 DNA reads TGCGCCAGCAGGGGAACTTTGGGTCTGTGGGACACTGAAGCTTTCTTT. As protein: CASRGTLGLWDTEAFF. Based on the CDR3 plus reference TRBV5-1 and TRBJ1-1, the full variable domain is KAGVTQTPRYLIKTRGQQVTLSCSPISGHRSVSWYQQTPGQGLQFLFEYFSETQRNKGNFPGRFSGRQFSNSRSEMNVSTLELGDSALYLCASRGTLGLWDTEAFFGQGTRLTVV.

This clonotype was seen a few times. The chain couples TRBV9 to TRBJ2-3; D not certain. This CDR3 region has 11 residues. V lost 9 bases, J lost 6 bases, and 11 bases lay in between. Germline V CDR1 and CDR2: SGDLS, YYNGEE. The CDR3 DNA follows: TGTGCCACAGGTAGTGGCGATACGCAGTATTTT. Its protein is CATGSGDTQYF.

The chain employs TRBV19 and TRBJ2-7, with D unclear. Germline V CDR1 and CDR2: LNHDA, SQIVND (reference sequence). V shed 3 bases and J shed 5 bases, with 11 bases lying between them. There are 13 residues in the CDR3. CDR3 loop: CASSIRVFNEQYF. The CDR3 DNA sequence: TGTGCCAGTAGTATCCGGGTTTTCAACGAGCAGTACTTC.

The genes are TRBV4-1 and TRBJ1-1, with D possibly being TRBD1 (5 bases). Per germline, CDR1 MGHRA and CDR2 YSYEKL. This CDR3 is built from 14 residues. V lost 2 bases and J lost 6, with 13 bases in between. The CDR3 spells CASSQFQGTPEAFF. In DNA, the CDR3 is TGCGCCAGCAGCCAATTCCAGGGAACCCCTGAAGCTTTCTTT.

The rearrangement joins TRBV5-6 to TRBJ2-7; TRBD2 is a possible D gene (5 bases). Germline CDR1 SGHDT, CDR2 YYEEEE. The CDR3 has 11 amino acids. Trimming took off 5 bases at V and 7 bases at J, with 10 bases between the two ends. CDR3: CASSSSREQYF. CDR3 nucleotides: TGTGCCAGCAGTTCTAGCCGGGAGCAGTACTTC.

About this clonotype: Possible read error: a much larger clone is one base away. The chain joins TRBV7-9 to TRBJ2-1, with a possible D match to TRBD1 (7 bases). Germline V gene sequence: CDR1 SEHNR, CDR2 FQNEAQ (reference sequence). Trimming stripped 8 bases from V and 6 bases from J, with 20 bases between. This CDR3 is 15 amino acids long. The CDR3 sequence: CASGYPGGSGNEQFF. The CDR3 DNA follows: TGTGCCAGCGGTTATCCAGGGGGGTCTGGCAATGAGCAGTTCTTC.

This clonotype has at least ten counts. The chain links TRBV10-3 to TRBJ2-3; no clear D gene. Trimming pared 4 bases from V and 3 bases from J, leaving 11 bases between. The CDR3 sequence is 14 residues long. Germline CDR1 reads ENHRY; CDR2 reads SYGVKD. Written as DNA, the CDR3 is TGTGCCATCAGTGTAATAGGGTTTACAGATACGCAGTATTTT. This translates into CAISVIGFTDTQYF.

This clonotype was seen repeatedly, ten times or more. This chain links TRBV12-3 or TRBV12-4 with TRBJ2-5; 14 bases fit TRBD2. This CDR3 spans 15 amino acids. The junction had 4 bases not matched to a gene; V was cut back by 5 bases and J by 5 bases. CDR3 DNA: TGTGCCAGCAGTGGACTAGCGGGGGGCCCGGAGACCCAGTACTTC. It is translated as CASSGLAGGPETQYF.

The chain joins TRBV7-9 to TRBJ2-5; TRBD1 matches 8 bases. The CDR3 runs to 15 residues. Trimming at V came to 5 bases and at J to 0 bases, leaving 5 bases not matched to a gene. The V gene's germline CDR1 is SEHNR and CDR2 FQNEAQ (reference sequence). The CDR3 DNA sequence: TGTGCCAGCAGCATGGACAGGGCGTACCAAGAGACCCAGTACTTC. Protein: CASSMDRAYQETQYF.

The V gene is TRBV6-1, the J gene TRBJ2-1; 9 bases are shared with TRBD1. Germline V gene sequence: CDR1 MNHNS, CDR2 SASEGT. The V segment lost 4 bases and the J segment 6 bases; nucleotides outside the gene matches: 10. This CDR3 is built from 16 residues. CDR3 sequence (DNA): TGTGCCAGCAGTGGATCCCGGGACAGGGATGTCAATGAGCAGTTCTTC. This encodes CASSGSRDRDVNEQFF.

This clonotype was detected only a few times. The chain employs TRBV29-1 and TRBJ2-7; TRBD1 might be the D (5 bases). This CDR3 is 13 amino acids long. Germline loops: CDR1 SQVTM, CDR2 ANQGSEA. V shed 6 bases and J shed 0 bases, with 12 bases lying between them. The CDR3 bases are TGCAGCGTGCCCGAGACAGACTCCTACGAGCAGTACTTC. Translating it yields CSVPETDSYEQYF.

This clonotype was detected only a few times. The V and J genes are TRBV7-9 and TRBJ2-7; 7 bases agree with TRBD2. The CDR3 spans 14 residues. V lost 1 base to trimming and J lost 3 bases; unmatched junction nucleotides: 3. Per germline, CDR1 SEHNR and CDR2 FQNEAQ (reference sequence). CDR3: CASSLGGGNYEQYF. In DNA, the CDR3 is TGTGCCAGCAGCTTAGGGGGGGGGAACTACGAGCAGTACTTC. Filled out from reference TRBV7-9 and TRBJ2-7, the complete variable domain reads DTGVSQNPRHKITKRGQNVTFRCDPISEHNRLYWYRQTLGQGPEFLTYFQNEAQLEKSRLLSDRFSAERPKGSFSTLEIQRTEQGDSAMYLCASSLGGGNYEQYFGPGTRLTVT.

The chain joins TRBV30 to TRBJ1-2; weak D call: TRBD1 (5 bases). The V end was cut by 3 bases, the J end by 7 bases, with 18 bases between. The germline gives CDR1 GTSNPN, CDR2 SVGIG (reference sequence). The CDR3 runs to 14 residues. The CDR3, as DNA: TGTGCCTGGAGCCTAGGACCATCCGGGGGTGGCTACACCTTC. Amino acid sequence: CAWSLGPSGGGYTF.

The chain has TRBV19 and TRBJ1-5, with D possibly being TRBD1 (5 bases). V gave up 2 bases and J gave up 5 bases, with 10 bases separating them. This CDR3 comprises 14 residues. Germline CDR1 reads LNHDA; CDR2 reads SQIVND (reference sequence). CDR3 sequence: CASSIRQGDQPQHF. CDR3 DNA: TGTGCCAGTAGTATACGGCAGGGTGATCAGCCCCAGCATTTT.

This clonotype came up a few times. The J gene is TRBJ1-2, the V gene TRBV12-3 or TRBV12-4; TRBD1 agrees at 7 bases. The CDR3 loop spans 13 amino acids. V was pared by 4 bases and J by 3 bases, with 2 bases of the junction left unmatched. CDR3 loop: CASSYRGDYGYTF. CDR3 coding DNA: TGTGCCAGCAGTTACAGGGGTGACTATGGCTACACCTTC.